This T cell receptor beta chain was recovered during a study of radiation and T cells in renal cell carcinoma. Whole-study findings and limits: In blood, top tumor clones expanded by 2 weeks, shrinking by 4.

Indicated time point: blood 2 weeks post-SBRT. Treatment meaning: 15 Gy SBRT to primary tumor, nephrectomy 4 weeks later. After SBRT, blood was collected at 2 and 4 weeks, plus baseline. Note on this clone: Its target is not known.

The table came from immunoSEQ multiplex PCR; TCRdb's copy has only in-frame clones and leaves some out. The data contain 150,000 to 160,000 clones, approximately 86% of them singletons. CDR1 and CDR2 (germline): MNHEY, SVGAGI. V was clipped by 4 bases and J by 3 bases; unmatched bases: 3. The CDR3 runs to 14 residues. This sequence joins TRBV6-5 and TRBJ2-5; TRBD1 agrees at 9 bases. The sample in question was blood, obtained from a patient whose treatment included radiotherapy and nephrectomy. The TCR originated in a woman aged 45-65 years with renal cell carcinoma. This chain's CDR3 is CASSSWTGEETQYF. CDR3 in DNA: TGTGCCAGCAGTTCCTGGACAGGGGAAGAGACCCAGTACTTC.